A few counts support the clone carrying this T cell receptor beta chain. Compared with germline, one end of the junction differs, possibly owing to a read error. This sample is part of a study of immune characterization of retroperitoneal liposarcoma. One entry per CDR3 protein, called by TCRdb with MiXCR from the PCR reads. The sample consists of about 11,000 distinct CDR3 sequences, over 20% of them appearing once. Looked up from germline, CDR1 is MNHEY and CDR2 is SVGAGI. CDR3 size: 10 residues. The sequencing sample was made of blood. The chain joins TRBV6-5 to TRBJ2-5; D is undetermined. The DNA end is a closer match to TRBJ2-7, so the J assignment may be wrong. The clonotype comes from a female donor with retroperitoneal liposarcoma. Written as DNA, the CDR3 is TGTGCCAGCAGATACTACGAGCAGTACTTC. Protein sequence: CASRYYEQYF.